Listed below are T cell receptor beta chains from one sample, sequenced in a study of regulatory T cells. Data came from immunoSEQ multiplex PCR; TCRdb stores just in-frame clones and leaves some out. Among some 2,000 clones, approximately 90% were seen once, and the ten largest hold about 2.9%. The sequencing sample was made of CD4+ Tregs sorted from blood. The receptors here all came from a child under 18 with CD3G deficiency. Each CDR3 is given with its conserved first and last residue. The D gene is left open where the match is weak. Clone size is shown for a subset of rows, as once, few, many or a class of expanded clone.

clone_size j_call d_call v_call cdr3_nt cdr3_aa
once TRBJ2-2 TRBD1 TRBV5-1 TGCGCCAGCAGCTCAACAGGGGGCATCAACGGGGAGCTGTTTTTT CASSSTGGINGELFF
- TRBJ2-7 - TRBV6-1 TGTGCCAGCAGAGCCGGGACGGGGGCCTACGAGCAGTACTTC CASRAGTGAYEQYF
- TRBJ1-2 TRBD1 TRBV6-1 TGTGCCAGCAGATTCGACAGGGTTGGTGGCTACACCTTC CASRFDRVGGYTF
- TRBJ2-5 - TRBV7-2 TGTGCCAGCAGCTTAGGAGGGGGACAAGAGACCCAGTACTTC CASSLGGGQETQYF
- TRBJ2-7 TRBD2 TRBV11-2 TGTGCCAGCAGCTTCTCAGCGGGAGCTTACGAGCAGTACTTC CASSFSAGAYEQYF
- TRBJ2-2 TRBD2 TRBV28 TGTGCCAGCGGACAAGCGGGGTCGAGCACCGGGGAGCTGTTTTTT CASGQAGSSTGELFF
- TRBJ2-1 TRBD1 TRBV28 TGTGCCAGCAGACCTTACGGTCGGGACAGGGGAAAACAATACGAGCAGTTCTTC CASRPYGRDRGKQYEQFF
- TRBJ2-6 - TRBV6-1 TGTGCCAGCAGTGATTTTAGGGAGAGGGGTTTCTCTGGGGCCAACGTCCTGACTTTC CASSDFRERGFSGANVLTF
- TRBJ2-7 TRBD2 TRBV6-1 TGTGCCAGCAGCGTACTAGCGGGGTTCGAGCAGTACTTC CASSVLAGFEQYF
- TRBJ1-1 - TRBV28 TGTGCCAGCAGTTTAGGGGGCGGGAACACTGAAGCTTTCTTT CASSLGGGNTEAFF
- TRBJ2-7 - TRBV28 TGTGCCAGCAGTTTAACCCCCGGACTGCGGCGTGGCGAGCAGTACTTC CASSLTPGLRRGEQYF
- TRBJ2-7 - TRBV7-9 TGTGCCAGCAGCCTGACTGGCTACGAGCAGTACTTC CASSLTGYEQYF
- TRBJ2-5 - TRBV7-9 TGTGCCAGCAGCCTGGGACAACTGACTAGTCGGCAAGAGACCCAGTACTTC CASSLGQLTSRQETQYF
few TRBJ2-7 - TRBV5-1 TGCGCCAGCAGCTTGATGGGGGCCCACTACGAGCAGTACTTC CASSLMGAHYEQYF
- TRBJ2-3 - TRBV7-6 TGTGCCAGCAGCTTAGGGCGGGCAGATACGCAGTATTTT CASSLGRADTQYF
- TRBJ1-2 - TRBV18 TGTGCCAGCTCACCAGTCCGGAACTATGGCTACACCTTC CASSPVRNYGYTF
- TRBJ2-1 TRBD2 TRBV6-4 TGTGCCAGCAAGGGGCCCTTGAGCGGGAGGGTCTACAATGAGCAGTTCTTC CASKGPLSGRVYNEQFF